A selection of T cell receptor beta chains follows, all from one sample in a study of response to subunit inactivated influenza vaccine. TCRdb used MiXCR to reprocess the RT-PCR reads, holding one entry per CDR3 protein. Of 590,000 or so distinct CDR3 sequences listed, about 14% are singletons. This material consisted of PBMCs from blood, taken 14 to 15 days before vaccination. These receptors were obtained from a man aged 45-65 years who received an inactivated influenza vaccine. CDR3s include the opening cysteine and the closing phenylalanine or tryptophan. A D gene is named only where the DNA matches it firmly. Size is omitted from some rows. Given values are once, few, many or a class for expanded clones.

CDR3nt	CDR3aa	d_gene	abundance	j_gene	v_gene
TGTGCCAGCTCACCGGAGCGAACAGATACGCAGTATTTT	CASSPERTDTQYF	-	few	TRBJ2-3	TRBV18
TGTGCCAGCACCAAGGGGGCGGGAGCGGGGAATGAGCAGTTCTTC	CASTKGAGAGNEQFF	-	many	TRBJ2-1	TRBV6-1
TGTGCCAGCAGTGAAATCGGGACTAGCGGGAGCTATAGGCAGTACTTC	CASSEIGTSGSYRQYF	TRBD2	-	TRBJ2-7	TRBV25-1
TGTGCCATCAGTGAAGGAGGAGATCAGCCCCAGCATTTT	CAISEGGDQPQHF	-	many	TRBJ1-5	TRBV10-3
TGTGCCAGCAGTTTAGGACGCGGCGACTATGGCTACACCTTC	CASSLGRGDYGYTF	-	-	TRBJ1-2	TRBV12-3/TRBV12-4
TGTGCCAGCAGGTCCCGGAGGCAGGGCGGAAATTCACCCCTCCACTTT	CASRSRRQGGNSPLHF	-	few	TRBJ1-6	TRBV6-1
TGCAGTGCTAGCATCGGAGTATACGAGCAGTACTTC	CSASIGVYEQYF	-	-	TRBJ2-7	TRBV20-1
TGTGCCAGCAGCCGACAGGGAGAAAATGGCTACACCTTC	CASSRQGENGYTF	TRBD1	-	TRBJ1-2	TRBV7-2
TGCAGCGTTAAGGACAGGGGTGTCACCGGGGAGCTGTTTTTT	CSVKDRGVTGELFF	TRBD1	-	TRBJ2-2	TRBV29-1
TGTGCCAGCAGTTATCGGACAGGGAAGGACTACGAGCAGTACTTC	CASSYRTGKDYEQYF	TRBD1	many	TRBJ2-7	TRBV6-2/TRBV6-3
TGTGCCAGCAGTTCAGCGGGAGGGCCAGATACGCAGTATTTT	CASSSAGGPDTQYF	TRBD2	-	TRBJ2-3	TRBV12-3/TRBV12-4
TGCAGTGCTAGATCAAATGGGAGGGCTTCGGAGGGCTACACCTTC	CSARSNGRASEGYTF	-	-	TRBJ1-2	TRBV20-1
TGCGCCAGCGGGACAGGGAACACTGAAGCTTTCTTT	CASGTGNTEAFF	TRBD1	few	TRBJ1-1	TRBV5-1
TGCGCCAGCAGCTTGGGGTCAGGGGTGTCAGGCACTGAAGCTTTCTTT	CASSLGSGVSGTEAFF	-	few	TRBJ1-1	TRBV5-1
TGTGCCAGCAGCTTGGCGGGGTACCACGAGCAGTACTTC	CASSLAGYHEQYF	-	-	TRBJ2-7	TRBV5-5
TGTGCCAGCAGTTTTGCGGACAGGGTGTCCTACGAGCAGTACTTC	CASSFADRVSYEQYF	TRBD1	few	TRBJ2-7	TRBV27
TGTGCCAGCAGTAAGGACAGGGGGGCAAATCAGCCCCAGCATTTT	CASSKDRGANQPQHF	TRBD1	many	TRBJ1-5	TRBV5-6
TGTGCCATCAAAAAACAGGGTGACTCCTACGAGCAGTACTTC	CAIKKQGDSYEQYF	-	-	TRBJ2-7	TRBV10-3
TGCGCCAGCAGCCCCCGGGTAGCGGGAGGGTATGAGCAGTTCTTC	CASSPRVAGGYEQFF	TRBD2	-	TRBJ2-1	TRBV5-1
TGTGCCAGCAGGAAGACAGGGCTCGCGAACACCGGGGAGCTGTTTTTT	CASRKTGLANTGELFF	TRBD1	few	TRBJ2-2	TRBV2
TGTGCCAGCAGCGCCCGAGGGACCGCCCATAACTATGGCTACACCTTC	CASSARGTAHNYGYTF	-	-	TRBJ1-2	TRBV9
TGTGCCAGCAGCCAAGATATTCCAGGGGGCTATGGGGCCAACGTCCTGACTTTC	CASSQDIPGGYGANVLTF	TRBD1	few	TRBJ2-6	TRBV3-1
TGTGCCCTCTGTTTAAAGGGCTCAGGGGCTGACTTATTCTACAATGAGCAGTTCTTC	CALCLKGSGADLFYNEQFF	-	once	TRBJ2-1	TRBV12-3/TRBV12-4
TGTGCCAGCAGCCAAGATGCAGGCGGTCCCCAGCCCCTCTTC	CASSQDAGGPQPLF	-	few	TRBJ2-1	TRBV4-2
TGTGCCAGCAGCAGTGGGGAGCGGGGACCCTACGAGCAGTACTTC	CASSSGERGPYEQYF	TRBD2	few	TRBJ2-7	TRBV7-6
TGTGCCAGCAGCTTGGGGTGGACAGGGGAGAGTACTGGAAACACCATATATTTT	CASSLGWTGESTGNTIYF	TRBD1	-	TRBJ1-3	TRBV5-6
TGTGCCAGCTCTACCACCTCTGGGGTCGGGGACAAAAACATTCAGTACTTC	CASSTTSGVGDKNIQYF	-	many	TRBJ2-4	TRBV18
TGTGCCAGCAGCCGAGCGGGATTCACAGATACGCAGTATTTT	CASSRAGFTDTQYF	TRBD2	many	TRBJ2-3	TRBV7-2
TGCGCCAGCAGCCAAGCTGACAGACAATATGGCTACACCTTC	CASSQADRQYGYTF	-	-	TRBJ1-2	TRBV4-1
TGCAGCGTGGTCTGGGCTGACCCGAATCAGCCCCAGCATTTT	CSVVWADPNQPQHF	-	few	TRBJ1-5	TRBV29-1
TGCAGTGCTAGTCGCCTAGCGGGGGGCTCCTACGAGCAGTACTTC	CSASRLAGGSYEQYF	TRBD2	-	TRBJ2-7	TRBV20-1
TGTGCCAGCCAGCTTGGTGTTGGCGAGCAGTACTTC	CASQLGVGEQYF	-	few	TRBJ2-7	TRBV7-2
TGTGCCAGCAGTGCCCTCTACAATGAGCAGTTCTTC	CASSALYNEQFF	-	few	TRBJ2-1	TRBV25-1
TGTGCCAGCAGCCAGGGGACTAGGGTTTTTTCCTACAATGAGCAGTTCTTC	CASSQGTRVFSYNEQFF	TRBD2	-	TRBJ2-1	TRBV3-1
TGTGCCAGCAGCGTAGGGGGCACCACTGAAGCTTTCTTT	CASSVGGTTEAFF	-	-	TRBJ1-1	TRBV9
TGCGCCAGCAGCCCAAGTACCCAGGGGACGGCTGGGGCCAACGTCCTGACTTTC	CASSPSTQGTAGANVLTF	-	few	TRBJ2-6	TRBV4-3
TGTGCCAGTAGCGCGGGGGGTACCAAAAACATTCAGTACTTC	CASSAGGTKNIQYF	TRBD2	many	TRBJ2-4	TRBV19
TGTGCCAGCAGCGCAACCGGGACAGGGACATGGACCCAGTACTTC	CASSATGTGTWTQYF	TRBD1	few	TRBJ2-5	TRBV9
TGTGCCAGCAGCCTACGAGTGGCTAGCGTTCATGAGCAGTTCTTC	CASSLRVASVHEQFF	-	few	TRBJ2-1	TRBV12-3/TRBV12-4
TGTGCCAGCAGCCCCATCCCCAGGGGGCCTCCACCTAATTCACCCCTCCACTTT	CASSPIPRGPPPNSPLHF	TRBD1	few	TRBJ1-6	TRBV7-8
TGTGCCAGCAGTTTACTCTCAGGGGCAGGATTATACACTGAAGCTTTCTTT	CASSLLSGAGLYTEAFF	-	-	TRBJ1-1	TRBV27
TGCAGTGCTAGAAGAGGGGAGTCTGAGCAGTTCTTC	CSARRGESEQFF	-	-	TRBJ2-1	TRBV20-1
TGTGCCAGCAGACCGCGGGGGGGATTGGCAGAGACCCAGTACTTC	CASRPRGGLAETQYF	TRBD2	-	TRBJ2-5	TRBV7-2
TGTGCCTGGAGTGTTGGGGTGGCCAAAGATACGCAGTATTTT	CAWSVGVAKDTQYF	-	few	TRBJ2-3	TRBV30
TGCAGTGCTAAAACTGGACAGGGGGACACCGGGGAGCTGTTTTTT	CSAKTGQGDTGELFF	TRBD1	few	TRBJ2-2	TRBV20-1
TGTGCCATCAGTGAGGGACAGGCTGCCGGTCAGCCCCAGCATTTT	CAISEGQAAGQPQHF	TRBD1	few	TRBJ1-5	TRBV10-3
TGTGCCACCAGCAGTGTCGCTACAGGGTTACCCGGGGAGCTGTTTTTT	CATSSVATGLPGELFF	-	few	TRBJ2-2	TRBV15
TGTGCCAGCAGCTGGGGGGGGGGACTAGCGGGGATGAGCTCCTACAATGAGCAGTTCTTC	CASSWGGGLAGMSSYNEQFF	TRBD2	few	TRBJ2-1	TRBV7-6
TGTGCCAGCACTCCCCCTGGGACAGGGGGCGGACGGGAGCAGTACTTC	CASTPPGTGGGREQYF	TRBD1	many	TRBJ2-7	TRBV28
TGTGCCAGCAGTGGTGGGGACCCCTACGAGCAGTACTTC	CASSGGDPYEQYF	-	few	TRBJ2-7	TRBV6-2/TRBV6-3
TGCAGTGTCTCTAGCGGTGACACCCAGTACTTC	CSVSSGDTQYF	TRBD2	-	TRBJ2-5	TRBV20-1
TGTGCCAGCAGTGGGAACGGCGCCGGGGAGCTGTTTTTT	CASSGNGAGELFF	-	few	TRBJ2-2	TRBV28
TGTGCCAGCAGCCAAGATGGGGGCCCGACCCAGTACTTC	CASSQDGGPTQYF	-	-	TRBJ2-5	TRBV4-2
TGCGCCAGCAGTGCCCCCGGAGATGGCTACACCTTC	CASSAPGDGYTF	-	few	TRBJ1-2	TRBV10-2
TGCAGTGCTTCTAGCGGGAGGGCCGGAAACATTCAGTACTTC	CSASSGRAGNIQYF	TRBD2	many	TRBJ2-4	TRBV20-1
TGTGCCAGCAGCATAGGACAGACCACCGGGGAGCTGTTTTTT	CASSIGQTTGELFF	-	once	TRBJ2-2	TRBV7-3
TGTGCCAGCAGTTTTTCCACCTCGTCTAGTGGTTACGAGCAGTACTTC	CASSFSTSSSGYEQYF	-	-	TRBJ2-7	TRBV27
TGTGCCAGCACCCCAGGGGGGTTGGGTGAGCAGTTCTTC	CASTPGGLGEQFF	-	-	TRBJ2-1	TRBV12-3/TRBV12-4